One sample yielded the 16 T cell receptor beta chains listed below, sequenced in a study of blood T cells in healthy people across ages. A second PCR of about 7 to 12 cycles used a sample-barcoded 5' primer and a J-beta primer mix. One entry per CDR3 protein, called by TCRdb with MiXCR from the 5' RACE reads. Of around 790,000 distinct CDR3 sequences in the sample, under 45% were seen once. The sequencing input was blood. These receptors came from a man aged 55-75 years in good health.

The V call is TRBV9, the J call TRBJ2-7, with 10 bases matching TRBD1. The ends lost 0 bases at V and 5 bases at J; junction bases unmatched: 2. Germline V gives CDR1 SGDLS, CDR2 YYNGEE. The CDR3 length is 14 residues. Here the CDR3 DNA reads TGTGCCAGCAGCGTAGGACAGGGGGCAAACGAGCAGTACTTC. It codes for CASSVGQGANEQYF.

This clonotype occurred many times. The gene calls are TRBV21-1 and TRBJ1-1; the listed D gene, TRBD1, was not tested against the DNA. TRBV21-1 is a pseudogene locus. The CDR3 totals 16 residues. The DNA for the CDR3 is TGTGCCAGCAGCAAAGAGGCGGGGGACAGGGACACTGAAGCTTTCTTT. It is translated as CASSKEAGDRDTEAFF.

The genes are TRBV7-9 and TRBJ1-5; D uncertain. V gave up 8 bases and J gave up 5 bases, with 10 bases separating them. The germline V gene encodes CDR1 SEHNR and CDR2 FQNEAQ (reference sequence). This CDR3 region has 12 residues. CDR3 DNA sequence: TGTGCCAGCCGTATACAAGATCAGCCCCAGCATTTT. This encodes CASRIQDQPQHF. Full variable domain (outside the CDR3, taken from reference TRBV7-9 and TRBJ1-5): DTGVSQNPRHKITKRGQNVTFRCDPISEHNRLYWYRQTLGQGPEFLTYFQNEAQLEKSRLLSDRFSAERPKGSFSTLEIQRTEQGDSAMYLCASRIQDQPQHFGDGTRLSIL.

This clonotype was picked up a small number of times. The chain is built from TRBV7-2 and TRBJ1-1, with a possible D match to TRBD1 (5 bases). The CDR3 has 15 amino acids. Trimming pared 6 bases from V and 7 bases from J, leaving 21 bases between. The V gene's germline CDR1 is SGHTA and CDR2 FQGNSA. Here the CDR3 DNA reads TGTGCCAGCAGACACCCACGGGACGGAGGATATGAAGCTTTCTTT. Its translation is CASRHPRDGGYEAFF.

This sequence joins TRBV24-1 and TRBJ1-5; the match to TRBD1 covers 9 bases. V was clipped by 4 bases and J by 2 bases; unmatched bases: 11. The CDR3 extends over 18 amino acids. Germline V CDR1 and CDR2: KGHDR, SFDVKD. As DNA, the CDR3 is TGTGCCACCAGTGACCTCCGGGACAGGGTTCGGGGCAATCAGCCCCAGCATTTT. This translates into CATSDLRDRVRGNQPQHF.

Details on this clonotype: The junction departs from germline at one end; a sequencing error may be responsible. This rearrangement joins TRBV4-1 to TRBJ1-1; no clear D gene. CDR3 length: 14 amino acids. Germline V gives CDR1 MGHRA, CDR2 YSYEKL. CDR3 sequence (DNA): TGCGCCGGCAGCAAGCCGCTTGGGAACACTGAAGCTTTCTTT. It is translated as CAGSKPLGNTEAFF.

J is TRBJ2-6 and V is TRBV18, with 9 bases identical to TRBD1. Germline-derived CDR1 and CDR2 are KGHSH and LQKENI. J gave up 3 bases and V 4 bases, and 10 bases lay outside the gene matches. The CDR3 loop spans 18 amino acids. The chain's CDR3 is CASSHRTGEDFGANVLTF. The CDR3 DNA reads as TGTGCCAGCTCACACAGGACAGGGGAGGACTTTGGGGCCAACGTCCTGACTTTC.

The sample holds many counts of this clonotype. V gene TRBV9 combines with J gene TRBJ2-1, with TRBD2 identical over 7 bases. The trim removed 0 bases at V and 0 bases at J, leaving 6 bases unmatched. The CDR3 spans 17 residues. Germline-derived CDR1 and CDR2 are SGDLS and YYNGEE. The DNA for the CDR3 is TGTGCCAGCAGCGTAGAGGCGGGAGCGAGCTCCTACAATGAGCAGTTCTTC. Translating gives CASSVEAGASSYNEQFF. Looking up the rest from reference TRBV9 and TRBJ2-1 gives the full variable domain: DSGVTQTPKHLITATGQRVTLRCSPRSGDLSVYWYQQSLDQGLQFLIQYYNGEERAKGNILERFSAQQFPDLHSELNLSSLELGDSALYFCASSVEAGASSYNEQFFGPGTRLTVL.

The chain carries TRBV27 and TRBJ2-3; D is perhaps TRBD1 (5 bases). Germline CDR1 reads MNHEY; CDR2 reads SMNVEV (reference sequence). The CDR3 extends over 14 amino acids. The V and J ends lost 6 bases and 4 bases respectively, with 14 bases between them. This CDR3 is CASRGLTYPDTQYF. Written as DNA, the CDR3 is TGTGCCAGCAGGGGGCTTACATATCCAGATACGCAGTATTTT.

This clonotype was seen a handful of times. The chain uses TRBV7-9 and TRBJ2-1; D may be TRBD1 or TRBD2 (5 bases each). V was cut by 1 base and J by 0 bases, with 19 bases left in between. The CDR3 is 19 residues long. The germline CDR1 and CDR2 sequences are SEHNR and FQNEAQ (reference sequence). The CDR3 DNA sequence: TGTGCCAGCAGCTTAGGGGCGGTTGCAGGGAGAAGCTCCTACAATGAGCAGTTCTTC. As protein: CASSLGAVAGRSSYNEQFF.

The V gene is TRBV7-9, the J gene TRBJ1-1; 9 bases line up with TRBD1. Germline loops: CDR1 SEHNR, CDR2 FQNEAQ (reference sequence). The CDR3 consists of 13 residues. The V gene end was trimmed by 5 bases and the J gene end by 6 bases; junction bases not matched to a gene: 4. CDR3 in DNA: TGTGCCAGCAGCGGGACAGGGACCGCTGAAGCTTTCTTT. This sequence encodes CASSGTGTAEAFF.

This chain's CDR3 is CSAKPSTMNTEAFF. CDR3 nucleotide sequence: TGCAGTGCTAAACCCTCGACTATGAACACTGAAGCTTTCTTT. The chain is built from TRBV20-1 and TRBJ1-1; D is unclear. V shed 4 bases and J shed 0 bases, with 12 bases lying between them. CDR1 DFQATT and CDR2 SNEGSKA come from the germline V gene (reference sequence). This CDR3 spans 14 amino acids.

The rearrangement links TRBV3-1 to TRBJ2-1; 8 bases line up with TRBD1. V lost 4 bases to trimming and J lost 7 bases; unmatched junction nucleotides: 6. The length of the CDR3 is 14 residues. Germline loops: CDR1 LGHDT, CDR2 YNNKEL (reference sequence). Written as DNA, the CDR3 is TGTGCCAGCAGCCGGACAGGGACTCGGAATGAGCAGTTCTTC. It encodes CASSRTGTRNEQFF.

This clonotype was seen only a few times. The gene calls are TRBV7-2 and TRBJ2-5; TRBD1 aligns across 8 bases. CDR3 size: 15 residues. The V and J ends lost 4 bases and 5 bases, in that order; junction bases with no gene match: 9. Germline CDR1 and CDR2: SGHTA and FQGNSA. This chain's CDR3 is CASSSHRGVFETQYF. CDR3 in DNA: TGTGCCAGCAGCTCCCACAGGGGGGTGTTTGAGACCCAGTACTTC.

This chain uses TRBV20-1 with TRBJ1-6; D is perhaps TRBD1 (5 bases). The length of the CDR3 is 14 residues. CDR1 is DFQATT and CDR2 is SNEGSKA in the germline V gene (reference sequence). Trimming left V 7 bases short and J 3 bases short, with 13 bases between. The CDR3, as DNA: TGCAGTGTTATACGACAGCACTATAATTCACCCCTCCACTTT. Translating gives CSVIRQHYNSPLHF.

As to this clonotype: A much larger clone lies one base from this, so it may be a read error. This sequence joins TRBV20-1 and TRBJ2-4, with D perhaps given as TRBD1 or TRBD2 (5 bases each). Matching the DNA end better, TRBJ2-7 makes the J call doubtful. The CDR3 sequence is 13 residues long. Germline CDR1 DFQATT, CDR2 SNEGSKA (reference sequence). The CDR3 loop reads CSASPGAFYEQYF. CDR3 DNA: TGCAGTGCTAGCCCCGGGGCTTTCTACGAGCAGTACTTC.